These T cell receptor beta chains were read from a single sample in a study of T cell responses to AZD1222 COVID-19 vaccine. Libraries were prepared by immunoSEQ multiplex PCR; TCRdb keeps only in-frame clonotypes and omits some of them. Of 95,000 to 150,000 clones listed, 92% are singletons. This sample comprised peripheral blood, obtained on day 0 of AZD1222 vaccination. Receptors were obtained from an adult in good health. Both conserved end residues are part of each CDR3. D genes are given only for firm matches. A row's size may be missing; if present it is once, few, many or a size class.

d_call: TRBD2
cdr3_length: 18
v_call: TRBV4-3
j_call: TRBJ2-1
clone_size: -
cdr3_aa: CASSQGRGGSGRVNEQFF
cdr3_nt: TGCGCCAGCAGCCAAGGACGGGGGGGTAGCGGGAGGGTCAATGAGCAGTTCTTC

d_call: TRBD2
cdr3_length: 15
v_call: TRBV6-5
j_call: TRBJ2-1
clone_size: -
cdr3_aa: CASSSGLAGGKEQFF
cdr3_nt: TGTGCCAGCAGTTCCGGACTAGCGGGGGGAAAGGAGCAGTTCTTC

d_call: TRBD1
cdr3_length: 15
v_call: TRBV6-1
j_call: TRBJ1-5
clone_size: -
cdr3_aa: CASSELQGIVQPQHF
cdr3_nt: TGTGCCAGCAGTGAGTTACAGGGGATAGTACAGCCCCAGCATTTT

d_call: TRBD1
cdr3_length: 16
v_call: TRBV7-9
j_call: TRBJ1-3
clone_size: once
cdr3_aa: CASSQGQGASGNTIYF
cdr3_nt: TGTGCCAGCAGCCAGGGACAGGGGGCATCCGGAAACACCATATATTTT

d_call: -
cdr3_length: 16
v_call: TRBV19
j_call: TRBJ1-5
clone_size: -
cdr3_aa: CASSSSTGEAWQPQHF
cdr3_nt: TGTGCCAGTAGTTCCTCGACGGGGGAGGCTTGGCAGCCCCAGCATTTT

d_call: -
cdr3_length: 15
v_call: TRBV7-3
j_call: TRBJ2-3
clone_size: -
cdr3_aa: CASSFKGLGTDTQYF
cdr3_nt: TGTGCCAGCAGCTTCAAAGGGCTTGGGACAGATACGCAGTATTTT

d_call: -
cdr3_length: 13
v_call: TRBV30
j_call: TRBJ1-3
clone_size: -
cdr3_aa: CAWSSSTGNTIYF
cdr3_nt: TGTGCCTGGAGTTCGTCCACTGGAAACACCATATATTTT

d_call: -
cdr3_length: 15
v_call: TRBV6-6
j_call: TRBJ2-1
clone_size: -
cdr3_aa: CASSYQRRQKNEQFF
cdr3_nt: TGTGCCAGCAGTTACCAGCGGAGACAGAAGAATGAGCAGTTCTTC

d_call: -
cdr3_length: 14
v_call: TRBV14
j_call: TRBJ1-2
clone_size: few
cdr3_aa: CASSQEVRGNGYTF
cdr3_nt: TGTGCCAGCAGCCAAGAAGTCAGGGGAAATGGCTACACCTTC

d_call: -
cdr3_length: 12
v_call: TRBV3-1/TRBV3-2
j_call: TRBJ2-1
clone_size: -
cdr3_aa: CASSHSTDEQFF
cdr3_nt: TGTGCCAGCAGCCATTCTACCGATGAGCAGTTCTTC

d_call: -
cdr3_length: 15
v_call: TRBV2
j_call: TRBJ2-2
clone_size: -
cdr3_aa: CASREGTSNTGELFF
cdr3_nt: TGTGCCAGCAGGGAGGGGACTTCGAACACCGGGGAGCTGTTTTTT

d_call: -
cdr3_length: 13
v_call: TRBV12-3/TRBV12-4
j_call: TRBJ1-2
clone_size: once
cdr3_aa: CASSNLPAHGYTF
cdr3_nt: TGTGCCAGCAGCAATCTACCTGCCCATGGCTACACCTTC

d_call: -
cdr3_length: 16
v_call: TRBV7-3
j_call: TRBJ2-3
clone_size: -
cdr3_aa: CASSLMPGGATDTQYF
cdr3_nt: TGTGCCAGCAGCTTAATGCCAGGAGGGGCCACAGATACGCAGTATTTT

d_call: -
cdr3_length: 13
v_call: TRBV12-3/TRBV12-4
j_call: TRBJ1-1
clone_size: -
cdr3_aa: CASSFLANTEAFF
cdr3_nt: TGTGCCAGCAGTTTTTTGGCGAACACTGAAGCTTTCTTT

d_call: -
cdr3_length: 13
v_call: TRBV5-8
j_call: TRBJ2-7
clone_size: -
cdr3_aa: CASSLTVTYEQYF
cdr3_nt: TGTGCCAGCAGCCTGACAGTAACCTACGAGCAGTACTTC

d_call: -
cdr3_length: 15
v_call: TRBV11-2
j_call: TRBJ2-5
clone_size: -
cdr3_aa: CASSALRGKGETQYF
cdr3_nt: TGTGCCAGCAGCGCCCTAAGGGGTAAAGGAGAGACCCAGTACTTC

d_call: -
cdr3_length: 13
v_call: TRBV7-6
j_call: TRBJ2-3
clone_size: -
cdr3_aa: CASSLATSGTQYF
cdr3_nt: TGTGCCAGCAGCTTAGCGACTAGTGGTACGCAGTATTTT

d_call: -
cdr3_length: 11
v_call: TRBV5-1
j_call: TRBJ2-1
clone_size: -
cdr3_aa: CASSSRTNQFF
cdr3_nt: TGCGCCAGCAGCTCGAGGACCAACCAGTTCTTC

d_call: -
cdr3_length: 15
v_call: TRBV14
j_call: TRBJ2-5
clone_size: -
cdr3_aa: CASSQGGHIQETQYF
cdr3_nt: TGTGCCAGCAGCCAAGGGGGGCACATCCAAGAGACCCAGTACTTC

d_call: TRBD1
cdr3_length: 14
v_call: TRBV27
j_call: TRBJ1-5
clone_size: -
cdr3_aa: CASSFRAGGQPQHF
cdr3_nt: TGTGCCAGCAGTTTTAGGGCAGGGGGTCAGCCCCAGCATTTT

d_call: TRBD2
cdr3_length: 16
v_call: TRBV15
j_call: TRBJ2-1
clone_size: -
cdr3_aa: CASSGTSGFPYNEQFF
cdr3_nt: TGTGCCAGCTCCGGGACTAGCGGGTTTCCCTACAATGAGCAGTTCTTC

d_call: -
cdr3_length: 16
v_call: TRBV9
j_call: TRBJ1-4
clone_size: -
cdr3_aa: CANTLLFGSTNEKLFF
cdr3_nt: TGTGCCAACACCCTATTGTTCGGATCTACTAATGAAAAACTGTTTTTT

d_call: TRBD1
cdr3_length: 14
v_call: TRBV19
j_call: TRBJ1-5
clone_size: -
cdr3_aa: CASTPSTGHQPQHF
cdr3_nt: TGTGCCAGTACCCCCTCGACAGGGCATCAGCCCCAGCATTTT

d_call: TRBD1
cdr3_length: 15
v_call: TRBV19
j_call: TRBJ1-6
clone_size: -
cdr3_aa: CASSPRQGASSPLHF
cdr3_nt: TGTGCCAGTAGTCCCAGACAGGGGGCGAGTTCACCCCTCCACTTT

d_call: -
cdr3_length: 18
v_call: TRBV30
j_call: TRBJ1-1
clone_size: -
cdr3_aa: CAWSGWGGHRSLNTEAFF
cdr3_nt: TGTGCCTGGAGTGGATGGGGCGGCCATCGTAGTTTGAACACTGAAGCTTTCTTT

d_call: TRBD1
cdr3_length: 15
v_call: TRBV7-2
j_call: TRBJ1-2
clone_size: -
cdr3_aa: CASSVSGQNNYGYTF
cdr3_nt: TGTGCCAGCAGCGTGTCGGGACAGAATAACTATGGCTACACCTTC

d_call: TRBD2
cdr3_length: 16
v_call: TRBV19
j_call: TRBJ2-1
clone_size: -
cdr3_aa: CASSISGRDFDNEQFF
cdr3_nt: TGTGCCAGTAGTATTTCGGGGAGGGACTTTGACAATGAGCAGTTCTTC

d_call: TRBD2
cdr3_length: 15
v_call: TRBV7-3
j_call: TRBJ2-1
clone_size: -
cdr3_aa: CASSLPGSGGAEQFF
cdr3_nt: TGTGCCAGCAGCCTCCCGGGTAGCGGGGGGGCTGAGCAGTTCTTC

d_call: TRBD2
cdr3_length: 15
v_call: TRBV9
j_call: TRBJ2-3
clone_size: -
cdr3_aa: CASSVGGGAFDTQYF
cdr3_nt: TGTGCCAGCAGCGTAGGCGGGGGGGCCTTTGATACGCAGTATTTT

d_call: -
cdr3_length: 13
v_call: TRBV20-1
j_call: TRBJ2-7
clone_size: -
cdr3_aa: CSASHPGTYEQYF
cdr3_nt: TGCAGTGCTAGTCATCCAGGAACCTACGAGCAGTACTTC

d_call: -
cdr3_length: 13
v_call: TRBV24-1
j_call: TRBJ1-1
clone_size: -
cdr3_aa: CATIAQGGTEAFF
cdr3_nt: TGTGCCACTATTGCGCAGGGAGGGACTGAAGCTTTCTTT

d_call: -
cdr3_length: 13
v_call: TRBV5-5
j_call: TRBJ1-1
clone_size: -
cdr3_aa: CASSLSSRAEAFF
cdr3_nt: TGTGCCAGCAGCTTGAGTAGCAGGGCTGAAGCTTTCTTT

d_call: -
cdr3_length: 14
v_call: TRBV6-5
j_call: TRBJ1-5
clone_size: -
cdr3_aa: CASSSDISNQPQHF
cdr3_nt: TGTGCCAGCAGCTCAGACATTAGCAATCAGCCCCAGCATTTT

d_call: -
cdr3_length: 16
v_call: TRBV6-6
j_call: TRBJ1-6
clone_size: few
cdr3_aa: CASSYDPRAYNSPLHF
cdr3_nt: TGTGCCAGCAGTTACGACCCGAGGGCCTATAATTCACCCCTCCACTTT

d_call: -
cdr3_length: 15
v_call: TRBV10-3
j_call: TRBJ2-1
clone_size: -
cdr3_aa: CATGADSSSYNEQFF
cdr3_nt: TGTGCCACTGGGGCGGACTCGAGCTCCTACAATGAGCAGTTCTTC

d_call: -
cdr3_length: 14
v_call: TRBV11-2
j_call: TRBJ1-4
clone_size: -
cdr3_aa: CASSFTATNEKLFF
cdr3_nt: TGTGCCAGCAGCTTCACAGCAACTAATGAAAAACTGTTTTTT

d_call: TRBD1
cdr3_length: 13
v_call: TRBV5-1
j_call: TRBJ1-1
clone_size: -
cdr3_aa: CASSLVGGDEAFF
cdr3_nt: TGCGCCAGCAGCTTGGTAGGGGGCGATGAAGCTTTCTTT

d_call: -
cdr3_length: 11
v_call: TRBV5-4
j_call: TRBJ2-7
clone_size: -
cdr3_aa: CASSLGYEQYF
cdr3_nt: TGTGCCAGCAGCTTGGGGTACGAGCAGTACTTC

d_call: -
cdr3_length: 13
v_call: TRBV7-9
j_call: TRBJ2-7
clone_size: -
cdr3_aa: CASSLVEGTQQYF
cdr3_nt: TGTGCCAGCAGCTTAGTGGAAGGGACTCAGCAGTACTTC

d_call: -
cdr3_length: 14
v_call: TRBV7-3
j_call: TRBJ1-6
clone_size: -
cdr3_aa: CASSLDLEGSPLHF
cdr3_nt: TGTGCCAGCAGCTTGGACCTGGAAGGGTCACCCCTCCACTTT

d_call: -
cdr3_length: 14
v_call: TRBV18
j_call: TRBJ1-2
clone_size: -
cdr3_aa: CASSPPGGNYGYTF
cdr3_nt: TGTGCCAGCTCACCACCGGGTGGCAACTATGGCTACACCTTC

d_call: TRBD1
cdr3_length: 15
v_call: TRBV19
j_call: TRBJ2-3
clone_size: -
cdr3_aa: CASSLQGAKADTQYF
cdr3_nt: TGTGCCAGTAGTTTACAGGGGGCAAAGGCAGATACGCAGTATTTT

d_call: -
cdr3_length: 14
v_call: TRBV3-1/TRBV3-2
j_call: TRBJ1-2
clone_size: -
cdr3_aa: CASSQLKANYGYTF
cdr3_nt: TGTGCCAGCAGCCAACTCAAGGCTAACTATGGCTACACCTTC

d_call: TRBD1
cdr3_length: 15
v_call: TRBV3-1/TRBV3-2
j_call: TRBJ1-2
clone_size: -
cdr3_aa: CASSQGTGGHYGYTF
cdr3_nt: TGTGCCAGCAGCCAAGGGACAGGGGGCCACTATGGCTACACCTTC

d_call: -
cdr3_length: 16
v_call: TRBV11-2
j_call: TRBJ1-1
clone_size: -
cdr3_aa: CASSLAAQGGNTEAFF
cdr3_nt: TGTGCCAGCAGCTTAGCGGCTCAGGGAGGGAACACTGAAGCTTTCTTT

d_call: TRBD2
cdr3_length: 15
v_call: TRBV6-1
j_call: TRBJ2-7
clone_size: -
cdr3_aa: CASSERLAGSYEQYF
cdr3_nt: TGTGCCAGCAGTGAGCGACTAGCGGGGTCCTACGAGCAGTACTTC

d_call: -
cdr3_length: 15
v_call: TRBV30
j_call: TRBJ1-5
clone_size: -
cdr3_aa: CAWSQSGTNNQPQHF
cdr3_nt: TGTGCCTGGAGTCAATCCGGGACAAACAATCAGCCCCAGCATTTT

d_call: -
cdr3_length: 16
v_call: TRBV6-5
j_call: TRBJ2-2
clone_size: -
cdr3_aa: CASSYSTAANTGELFF
cdr3_nt: TGTGCCAGCAGTTACTCGACGGCAGCGAACACCGGGGAGCTGTTTTTT

d_call: TRBD1
cdr3_length: 18
v_call: TRBV4-2
j_call: TRBJ1-5
clone_size: -
cdr3_aa: CASSQVGDSIYSNQPQHF
cdr3_nt: TGTGCCAGCAGCCAAGTCGGGGACAGCATTTATAGCAATCAGCCCCAGCATTTT

d_call: -
cdr3_length: 16
v_call: TRBV15
j_call: TRBJ1-3
clone_size: -
cdr3_aa: CATSRDSRETGNTIYF
cdr3_nt: TGTGCCACCAGCAGAGATTCCCGGGAAACTGGAAACACCATATATTTT

d_call: -
cdr3_length: 13
v_call: TRBV5-1
j_call: TRBJ1-2
clone_size: -
cdr3_aa: CASRPLPNYGYTF
cdr3_nt: TGCGCCAGCAGACCGCTGCCTAACTATGGCTACACCTTC

d_call: -
cdr3_length: 14
v_call: TRBV5-1
j_call: TRBJ2-1
clone_size: -
cdr3_aa: CASSLESGSNEQFF
cdr3_nt: TGCGCCAGCAGCTTGGAGTCGGGGAGCAATGAGCAGTTCTTC